This T cell receptor (beta chain) originates from a study of cytomegalovirus exposure and HLA in healthy donors. Study-wide results and caveats: The majority of CMV-associated TCR beta chains were reported as apparently HLA-restricted in a later analysis. There were 164 TCR beta chains listed as cytomegalovirus-associated. Some segments of the V type, notably TRBV6-2 and TRBV6-3, were excluded as indistinguishable.

J gave up 2 bases and V 0 bases, and 3 bases lay outside the gene matches. The CDR3 has 16 amino acids. The germline CDR1 and CDR2 sequences are MNHEY and SVGAGI. Nominally healthy donors provided the samples, though records likely missed some immune exposures. In the PCR, 60 Vbeta and 13 Jbeta primers were used. Assay used: immunoSEQ multiplex PCR; TCRdb lists only in-frame clones, some missing. The profile shows more than 95,000 clones, roughly 79% of them singletons. Concerning this clone itself: The antigen is unknown.

Sequencing used PBMCs. This TCR was recovered from a female donor in good health and CMV-seropositive. The chain is built from TRBV6-5 and TRBJ1-3; 8 bases fit TRBD1. CDR3 amino acids: CASSYSTGAAGNTIYF. Written as DNA, the CDR3 is TGTGCCAGCAGTTACTCGACAGGGGCGGCTGGAAACACCATATATTTT.